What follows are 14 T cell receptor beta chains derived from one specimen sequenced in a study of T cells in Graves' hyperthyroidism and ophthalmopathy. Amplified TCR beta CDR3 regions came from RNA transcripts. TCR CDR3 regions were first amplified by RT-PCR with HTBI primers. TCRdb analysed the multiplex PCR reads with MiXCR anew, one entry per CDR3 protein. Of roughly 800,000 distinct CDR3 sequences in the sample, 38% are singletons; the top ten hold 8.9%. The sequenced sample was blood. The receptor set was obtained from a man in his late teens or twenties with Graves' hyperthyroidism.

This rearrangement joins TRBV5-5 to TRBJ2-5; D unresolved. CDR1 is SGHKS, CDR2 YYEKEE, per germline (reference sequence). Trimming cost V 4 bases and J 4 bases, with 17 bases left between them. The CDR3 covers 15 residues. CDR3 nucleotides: TGTGCCAGCAGCCAAGGAACATACGAGCTAGAGACCCAGTACTTC. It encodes CASSQGTYELETQYF.

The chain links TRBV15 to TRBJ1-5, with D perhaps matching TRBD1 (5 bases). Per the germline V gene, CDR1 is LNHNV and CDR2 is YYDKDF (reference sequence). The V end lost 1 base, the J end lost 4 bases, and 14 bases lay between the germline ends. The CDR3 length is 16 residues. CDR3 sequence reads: CATSRVPDGTNQPQHF. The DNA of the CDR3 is TGTGCCACCAGCAGAGTTCCGGACGGGACGAATCAGCCCCAGCATTTT.

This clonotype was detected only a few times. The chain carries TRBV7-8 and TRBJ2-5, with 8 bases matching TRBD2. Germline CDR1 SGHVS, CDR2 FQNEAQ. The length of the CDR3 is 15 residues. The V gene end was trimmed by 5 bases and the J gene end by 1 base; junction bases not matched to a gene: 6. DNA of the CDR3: TGTGCCAGCAGCCCTGCGGGGGGCATCCAAGAGACCCAGTACTTC. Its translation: CASSPAGGIQETQYF. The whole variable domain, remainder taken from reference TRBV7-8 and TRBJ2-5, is GAGVSQSPRYKVAKRGQDVALRCDPISGHVSLFWYQQALGQGPEFLTYFQNEAQLDKSGLPSDRFFAERPEGSVSTLKIQRTQQEDSAVYLCASSPAGGIQETQYFGPGTRLLVL.

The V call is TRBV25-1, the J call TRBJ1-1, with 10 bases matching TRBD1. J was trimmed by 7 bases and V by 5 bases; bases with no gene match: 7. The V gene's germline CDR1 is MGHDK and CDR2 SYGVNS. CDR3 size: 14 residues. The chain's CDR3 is CASSFGQGVGEAFF. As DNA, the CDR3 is TGTGCCAGCAGTTTTGGACAGGGGGTGGGTGAAGCTTTCTTT.

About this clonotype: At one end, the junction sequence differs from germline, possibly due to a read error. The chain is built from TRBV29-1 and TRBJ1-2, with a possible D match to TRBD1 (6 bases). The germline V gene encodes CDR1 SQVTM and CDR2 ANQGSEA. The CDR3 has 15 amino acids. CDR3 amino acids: CASSTQGRRDYGYTF. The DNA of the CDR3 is TGTGCCAGTAGTACCCAGGGGAGAAGAGACTATGGCTACACCTTC.

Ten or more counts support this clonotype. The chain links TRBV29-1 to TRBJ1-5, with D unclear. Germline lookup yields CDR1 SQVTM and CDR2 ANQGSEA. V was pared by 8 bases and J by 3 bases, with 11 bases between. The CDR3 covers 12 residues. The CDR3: CSFSVNNQPQHF. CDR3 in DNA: TGCAGCTTCTCCGTGAACAATCAGCCCCAGCATTTT. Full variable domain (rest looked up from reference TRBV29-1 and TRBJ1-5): SAVISQKPSRDICQRGTSLTIQCQVDSQVTMMFWYRQQPGQSLTLIATANQGSEATYESGFVIDKFPISRPNLTFSTLTVSNMSPEDSSIYLCSFSVNNQPQHFGDGTRLSIL.

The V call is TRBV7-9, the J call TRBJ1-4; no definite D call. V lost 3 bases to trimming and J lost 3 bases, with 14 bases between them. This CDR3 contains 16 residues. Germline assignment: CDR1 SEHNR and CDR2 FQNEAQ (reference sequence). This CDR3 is CASSFQINPPNEKLFF. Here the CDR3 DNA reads TGTGCCAGCAGCTTTCAGATCAATCCCCCTAATGAAAAACTGTTTTTT. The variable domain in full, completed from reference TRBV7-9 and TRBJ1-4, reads DTGVSQNPRHKITKRGQNVTFRCDPISEHNRLYWYRQTLGQGPEFLTYFQNEAQLEKSRLLSDRFSAERPKGSFSTLEIQRTEQGDSAMYLCASSFQINPPNEKLFFGSGTQLSVL.

The CDR3 spells CATRDRSNTGELFF. CDR3 coding DNA: TGTGCCACCAGAGACAGGTCGAACACCGGGGAGCTGTTTTTT. The gene calls are TRBV24-1 and TRBJ2-2, with D possibly being TRBD1 (6 bases). From germline, CDR1 is KGHDR and CDR2 SFDVKD. The CDR3 is made up of 14 amino acids. Trimming took off 7 bases at V and 0 bases at J, with 8 bases between the two ends.

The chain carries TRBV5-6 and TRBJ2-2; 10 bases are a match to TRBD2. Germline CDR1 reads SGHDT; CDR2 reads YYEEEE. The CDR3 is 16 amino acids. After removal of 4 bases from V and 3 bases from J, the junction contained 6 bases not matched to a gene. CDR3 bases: TGTGCCAGCAGCGTCCAGACTAGCGGGTACACCGGGGAGCTGTTTTTT. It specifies CASSVQTSGYTGELFF. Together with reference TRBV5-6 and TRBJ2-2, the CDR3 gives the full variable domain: DAGVTQSPTHLIKTRGQQVTLRCSPKSGHDTVSWYQQALGQGPQFIFQYYEEEERQRGNFPDRFSGHQFPNYSSELNVNALLLGDSALYLCASSVQTSGYTGELFFGEGSRLTVL.

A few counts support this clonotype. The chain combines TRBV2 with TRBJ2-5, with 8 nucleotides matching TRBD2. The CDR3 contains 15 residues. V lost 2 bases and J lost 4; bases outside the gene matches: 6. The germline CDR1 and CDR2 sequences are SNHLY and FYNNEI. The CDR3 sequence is CASSERGAGGETQYF. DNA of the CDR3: TGTGCCAGCAGTGAAAGAGGGGCGGGAGGAGAGACCCAGTACTTC. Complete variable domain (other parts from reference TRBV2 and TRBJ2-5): EPEVTQTPSHQVTQMGQEVILRCVPISNHLYFYWYRQILGQKVEFLVSFYNNEISEKSEIFDDQFSVERPDGSNFTLKIRSTKLEDSAMYFCASSERGAGGETQYFGPGTRLLVL.

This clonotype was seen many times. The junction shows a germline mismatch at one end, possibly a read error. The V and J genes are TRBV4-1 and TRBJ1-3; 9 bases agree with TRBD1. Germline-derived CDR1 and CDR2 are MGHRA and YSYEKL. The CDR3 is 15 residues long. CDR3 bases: TGTGCCAGCAGTCAGGACAGGGGCTCTGGAAACACCATATATTTT. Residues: CASSQDRGSGNTIYF.

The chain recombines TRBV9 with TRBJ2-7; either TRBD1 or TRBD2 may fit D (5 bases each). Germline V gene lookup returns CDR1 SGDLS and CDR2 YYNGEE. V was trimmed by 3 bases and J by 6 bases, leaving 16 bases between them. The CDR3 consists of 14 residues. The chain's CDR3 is CASSAHSGTVEQYF. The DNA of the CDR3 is TGTGCCAGCAGCGCCCACTCCGGGACCGTCGAGCAGTACTTC.

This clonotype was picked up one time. The CDR3 sequence: CSADASEWGEQYF. In DNA form, the CDR3 reads TGCAGTGCAGATGCTAGCGAGTGGGGCGAGCAGTACTTC. The chain carries TRBV20-1 and TRBJ2-7, with a weak D call TRBD2 (6 bases). V gave up 6 bases and J gave up 6 bases, with 18 bases separating them. CDR1 and CDR2 (germline): DFQATT, SNEGSKA (reference sequence). The CDR3 runs 13 residues.

Here the CDR3 DNA reads TGCGCCAGCAACACAGGGATCAATCAGCCCCAGCATTTT. Amino acids: CASNTGINQPQHF. V and J are TRBV10-2 and TRBJ1-5; D may be TRBD1 (6 bases). V gave up 7 bases and J gave up 3 bases, with 10 bases separating them. CDR1 is WSHSY, CDR2 SAAADI, per germline. This CDR3 is built from 13 residues.